One and the same sample provided the 18 T cell receptor beta chains below, sequenced in a study of T cell changes during pregnancy in multiple sclerosis. Assay used: immunoSEQ multiplex PCR; TCRdb lists only in-frame clones, some missing. The table records 60,000 to 75,000 clones, roughly 92% of them present only once. This sample comprised peripheral blood, obtained in the second trimester of pregnancy. These receptors came from a female donor with multiple sclerosis, enrolled in a pregnancy study.

V is TRBV5-6 and J is TRBJ1-3, with a weak D call TRBD1 (5 bases). The CDR3 runs 15 residues. CDR1 is SGHDT, CDR2 YYEEEE, per germline. The germline V and J ends were trimmed by 0 bases and 4 bases, with 11 bases remaining between them. The CDR3 DNA sequence: TGTGCCAGCAGCTTGGGGGGCGCAGGGGGAAACACCATATATTTT. Protein sequence: CASSLGGAGGNTIYF.

V usage is TRBV7-2 and J usage is TRBJ1-1; the D is unclear. Germline V CDR1 and CDR2: SGHTA, FQGNSA. The CDR3 has 14 residues. V lost 1 base, J lost 3 bases, and 9 bases lay in between. The CDR3 region is CASSLDHSYTEAFF. CDR3 nucleotide sequence: TGTGCCAGCAGCTTAGATCATAGCTACACTGAAGCTTTCTTT.

The chain joins TRBV27 to TRBJ2-5; 11 bases agree with TRBD1. The germline gives CDR1 MNHEY, CDR2 SMNVEV (reference sequence). The V segment lost 6 bases and the J segment 5 bases; nucleotides outside the gene matches: 11. This CDR3 has 16 amino acids. The CDR3 nucleotides are TGTGCCAGCAGAAAACCGGGGACAGGGGGTAGGGAGACCCAGTACTTC. Translated: CASRKPGTGGRETQYF.

This rearrangement joins TRBV13 to TRBJ1-1; D uncertain. V dropped 2 bases and J dropped 4 bases, with 8 bases sitting between them. Germline CDR1 PRHDT, CDR2 FYEKMQ (reference sequence). CDR3 length: 13 residues. CDR3: CASSLWAATEAFF. The CDR3 nucleotides are TGTGCCAGCAGCTTATGGGCAGCCACTGAAGCTTTCTTT. Supplemented by reference TRBV13 and TRBJ1-1, the full variable domain reads AAGVIQSPRHLIKEKRETATLKCYPIPRHDTVYWYQQGPGQDPQFLISFYEKMQSDKGSIPDRFSAQQFSDYHSELNMSSLELGDSALYFCASSLWAATEAFFGQGTRLTVV.

V is TRBV28 and J is TRBJ1-1; a weak D match, TRBD1 (6 bases). Germline V gives CDR1 MDHEN, CDR2 SYDVKM. The germline V and J ends were trimmed by 8 bases and 6 bases, with 16 bases remaining between them. This CDR3 has 13 amino acids. The CDR3 DNA sequence: TGTGCCAGCGAGGTACAGGGTAGCCCTGAAGCTTTCTTT. Protein product: CASEVQGSPEAFF.

This chain uses TRBV30 with TRBJ2-1; 8 bases are a match to TRBD2. This CDR3 has 16 amino acids. The germline V gene encodes CDR1 GTSNPN and CDR2 SVGIG (reference sequence). V trimming: 4 bases; J trimming: 5 bases; junction bases outside the gene matches: 13. The CDR3 DNA reads as TGTGCCTGGAAATACGGGGGGGGGAATTTCAACAATGAGCAGTTCTTC. Its protein product is CAWKYGGGNFNNEQFF.

The V and J genes are TRBV7-6 and TRBJ2-2; D remains unclear. Deletions cut 5 bases from V and 4 bases from J, with 11 bases between. Germline CDR1 and CDR2: SGHVS and FNYEAQ. The CDR3 length is 14 residues. The CDR3 is CASSQERLTGELFF. CDR3 nucleotides: TGTGCCAGCAGCCAAGAGAGACTCACCGGGGAGCTGTTTTTT.

V is TRBV5-1 and J is TRBJ2-7; 13 bases align to TRBD2. With V trimmed by 4 bases and J by 0 bases, 7 bases remained unmatched. From germline, CDR1 is SGHRS and CDR2 YFSETQ. The CDR3 has 17 amino acids. Written as DNA, the CDR3 is TGCGCCAGCAGCGGGACTAGCGGGATACGATTCTCCTACGAGCAGTACTTC. Its protein product is CASSGTSGIRFSYEQYF.

This sequence joins TRBV18 and TRBJ1-1; D call uncertain. CDR1 is KGHSH and CDR2 is LQKENI in the germline V gene. CDR3 length: 16 amino acids. Trimming left V 3 bases short and J 2 bases short, with 16 bases between. The CDR3 reads CASSPQRQRANTEAFF. The CDR3 DNA sequence: TGTGCCAGCTCACCGCAGAGGCAGCGAGCAAACACTGAAGCTTTCTTT.

J is TRBJ1-3 and V is TRBV9, with 7 bases identical to TRBD1. This CDR3 comprises 18 residues. Germline CDR1 and CDR2: SGDLS and YYNGEE. Trimming at V came to 3 bases and at J to 1 base, leaving 13 bases not matched to a gene. This CDR3 is CASSAPTGATESGNTIYF. As DNA, the CDR3 is TGTGCCAGCAGCGCCCCCACAGGGGCCACAGAATCTGGAAACACCATATATTTT.

V is TRBV13 and J is TRBJ2-7; D unresolved. The CDR3 contains 12 residues. Deletions cut 5 bases from V and 4 bases from J, with 9 bases between. CDR1 and CDR2 (germline): PRHDT, FYEKMQ (reference sequence). CDR3 sequence reads: CASSLNSYEQYF. The CDR3, as DNA: TGTGCCAGCAGCCTAAACTCGTACGAGCAGTACTTC.

The chain links TRBV27 to TRBJ2-2, with D perhaps matching TRBD1 (5 bases). Germline V CDR1 and CDR2: MNHEY, SMNVEV (reference sequence). Trimming pared 7 bases from V and 2 bases from J, leaving 11 bases between. The CDR3 is made up of 14 amino acids. The CDR3, as DNA: TGTGCCAGCACCTGGGGCTCTAACACCGGGGAGCTGTTTTTT. Its protein product is CASTWGSNTGELFF.

This chain connects TRBV7-2 to TRBJ2-5, with 8 nucleotides matching TRBD1. With 5 bases clipped from V and 5 bases from J, the junction kept 10 bases outside the gene matches. The CDR3 consists of 15 residues. The germline gives CDR1 SGHTA, CDR2 FQGNSA. The chain's CDR3 is CASSHDRGREETQYF. CDR3 coding DNA: TGTGCCAGCAGCCATGACAGGGGCCGGGAGGAGACCCAGTACTTC.

The chain is built from TRBV7-9 and TRBJ2-3, with TRBD1 matching 9 bases. V trimming: 5 bases; J trimming: 2 bases; junction bases outside the gene matches: 5. This CDR3 comprises 15 residues. Germline V gene data show CDR1 as SEHNR and CDR2 as FQNEAQ (reference sequence). The CDR3 DNA sequence: TGTGCCAGCAGCCCCGGGGACAGGGCCACAGATACGCAGTATTTT. It encodes CASSPGDRATDTQYF.

The genes are TRBV15 and TRBJ2-7, with D unresolved. Trimming left V 0 bases short and J 4 bases short, with 4 bases between. The CDR3 covers 12 residues. Germline assignment: CDR1 LNHNV and CDR2 YYDKDF (reference sequence). The CDR3 loop is CATSRDAYEQYF. CDR3 coding DNA: TGTGCCACCAGCAGAGACGCGTACGAGCAGTACTTC.

The chain couples TRBV30 to TRBJ2-5; D perhaps matches TRBD2 (6 bases). Germline values: CDR1 GTSNPN, CDR2 SVGIG (reference sequence). Trimming shortened V by 1 base and J by 9 bases, and 15 bases separated the two germline ends. The CDR3 is made up of 13 amino acids. The DNA of the CDR3 is TGTGCCTGGAGTGGCCCATCATCGGGGGCCCAGTACTTC. Its translation is CAWSGPSSGAQYF.

The rearrangement uses TRBV9 and TRBJ2-2, with D possibly matching TRBD1 (6 bases). V was cut by 4 bases and J by 1 base, with 14 bases left in between. In germline, CDR1 is SGDLS, CDR2 YYNGEE. This CDR3 has 16 amino acids. The CDR3 region is CASSISGDKNTGELFF. For the CDR3, the DNA is TGTGCCAGCAGCATCTCCGGGGACAAGAACACCGGGGAGCTGTTTTTT.

The J gene is TRBJ1-2, the V gene TRBV5-4; TRBD1 agrees at 9 bases. Germline V gene data show CDR1 as SGHNT and CDR2 as YYREEE (reference sequence). The CDR3 extends over 15 amino acids. V dropped 2 bases and J dropped 6; count of bases not matched to a gene: 8. The CDR3 spells CASSFNRGHNDGYTF. The DNA of the CDR3 is TGTGCCAGCAGCTTTAACAGGGGGCACAATGATGGCTACACCTTC.